This TCR beta chain was observed in a study of blood T cell repertoires in COVID-19. In the study overall: T cells, B-cell-depleted T cells, or PBMCs supplied cDNA or gDNA.

V shed 1 base and J 4 bases; nucleotides not matched to a gene: 5. The CDR3 is made up of 15 amino acids. Germline V gene lookup returns CDR1 SGHTA and CDR2 FQGNSA. As handled by the study authors: Reference gene primer amplification yielded estimated nucleated cell counts. Repertoires were generated with immunoSEQ multiplex PCR, while TCRdb's copy carries only in-frame clones and drops some. Clone size and V and J calls were adopted from that table, with D and trimming inferred from the DNA. Here the sample spans more than 70,000 clones, around four fifths being singletons. Material: peripheral blood. This TCR was recovered from a human donor in a cohort sampled during active COVID-19. The chain links TRBV7-2 to TRBJ2-7; 9 nucleotides line up with TRBD1. In nucleotides, the CDR3 is TGTGCCAGCAGCTTAGGGGGGACAGGGTCGTACGAGCAGTACTTC. It translates to CASSLGGTGSYEQYF.